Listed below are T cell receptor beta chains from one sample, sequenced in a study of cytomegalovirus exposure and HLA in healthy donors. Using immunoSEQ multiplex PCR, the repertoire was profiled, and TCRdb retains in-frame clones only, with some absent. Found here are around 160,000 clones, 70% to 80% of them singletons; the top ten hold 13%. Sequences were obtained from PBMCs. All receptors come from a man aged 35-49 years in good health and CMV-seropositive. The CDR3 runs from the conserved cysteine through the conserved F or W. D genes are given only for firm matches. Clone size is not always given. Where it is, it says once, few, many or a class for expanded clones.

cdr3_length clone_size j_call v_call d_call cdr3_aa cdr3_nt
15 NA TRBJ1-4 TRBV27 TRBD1 CASSFSGQSNEKLFF TGTGCCAGCAGTTTTTCGGGACAGTCAAATGAAAAACTGTTTTTT
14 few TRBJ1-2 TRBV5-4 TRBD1 CASSEGQAPYGYTF TGTGCCAGCAGCGAGGGACAGGCCCCCTATGGCTACACCTTC
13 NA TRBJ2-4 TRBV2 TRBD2 CASTPSGMDIQYF TGTGCCAGCACCCCTAGCGGGATGGACATTCAGTACTTC
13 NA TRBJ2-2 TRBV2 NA CASRAGQGGELFF TGTGCCAGCAGAGCCGGGCAGGGCGGGGAGCTGTTTTTT
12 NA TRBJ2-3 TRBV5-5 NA CASSPGGDTQYF TGTGCCAGCAGCCCGGGTGGAGATACGCAGTATTTT
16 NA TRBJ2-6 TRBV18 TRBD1 CASSPIDRAGANVLTF TGTGCCAGCTCACCTATAGACAGGGCTGGGGCCAACGTCCTGACTTTC
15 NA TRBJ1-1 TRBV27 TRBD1 CASSLSYRGLLTAFF TGTGCCAGCAGTTTATCGTACAGGGGGCTTCTGACGGCTTTCTTT
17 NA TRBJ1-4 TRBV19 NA CASSLERGTPTNEKLFF TGTGCCAGTAGTTTGGAAAGGGGCACCCCAACTAATGAAAAACTGTTTTTT
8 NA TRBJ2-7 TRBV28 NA CATGEQYF TGTGCCACCGGGGAGCAGTACTTC
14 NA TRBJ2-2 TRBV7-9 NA CASSLGSTAGELFF TGTGCCAGCAGCTTAGGCTCTACCGCCGGGGAGCTGTTTTTT
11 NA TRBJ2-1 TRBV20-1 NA CSAGRMDEQFF TGCAGTGCTGGGAGGATGGATGAGCAGTTCTTC
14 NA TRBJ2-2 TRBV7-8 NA CASSLASNTGELFF TGTGCCAGCAGCTTAGCCTCTAACACCGGGGAGCTGTTTTTT
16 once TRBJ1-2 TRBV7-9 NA CASSFQGTRFSYGYTF TGTGCCAGCAGCTTTCAGGGTACTCGGTTCTCCTATGGCTACACCTTC
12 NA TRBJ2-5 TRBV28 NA CASATTVETQYF TGTGCCAGCGCAACGACAGTAGAGACCCAGTACTTC
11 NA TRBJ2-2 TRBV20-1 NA CSARLGGELFF TGCAGTGCTAGACTAGGCGGGGAGCTGTTTTTT
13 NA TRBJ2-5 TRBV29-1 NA CSVEGGAATRQYF TGCAGCGTTGAAGGCGGGGCAGCTACGAGGCAGTACTTC
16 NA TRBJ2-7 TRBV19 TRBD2 CASSITGRGIGYEQYF TGTGCCAGTAGTATTACCGGGCGGGGGATAGGTTACGAGCAGTACTTC
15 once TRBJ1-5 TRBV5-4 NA CASSPGRGDDQPQHF TGTGCCAGCAGCCCGGGGAGGGGTGACGATCAGCCCCAGCATTTT
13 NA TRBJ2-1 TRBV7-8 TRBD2 CANGVAGGYEQFF TGTGCCAACGGGGTGGCGGGAGGCTATGAGCAGTTCTTC
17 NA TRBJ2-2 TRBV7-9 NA CASTFSRTAKNTGELFF TGTGCCAGCACCTTCTCACGGACAGCTAAGAACACCGGGGAGCTGTTTTTT
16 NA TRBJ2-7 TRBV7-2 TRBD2 CASSLYIGLAMNEQYF TGTGCCAGCAGCTTATACATCGGACTAGCGATGAACGAGCAGTACTTC
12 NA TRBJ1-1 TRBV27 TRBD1 CASSSGGAATFF TGTGCCAGCAGTTCAGGGGGCGCTGCCACTTTCTTT
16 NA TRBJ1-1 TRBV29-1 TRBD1 CSVYGTGEGMNTEAFF TGCAGCGTTTATGGGACAGGGGAAGGAATGAACACTGAAGCTTTCTTT
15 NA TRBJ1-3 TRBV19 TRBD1 CASRRDRSSGNTIYF TGTGCCAGTAGACGGGACAGGAGCTCTGGAAACACCATATATTTT
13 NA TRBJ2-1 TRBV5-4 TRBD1 CASTIPGGNEQFF TGTGCCAGCACCATTCCAGGGGGCAATGAGCAGTTCTTC
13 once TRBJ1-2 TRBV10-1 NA CASSESTGSGYTF TGCGCCAGCAGTGAGTCTACAGGGAGCGGCTACACCTTC
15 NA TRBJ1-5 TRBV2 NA CASSGHGRANQPQHF TGTGCCAGCAGTGGGCACGGCAGGGCCAATCAGCCCCAGCATTTT
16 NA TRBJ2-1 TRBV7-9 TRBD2 CASSPSIAGAYNEQFF TGTGCCAGCAGCCCCAGCATAGCGGGAGCCTACAATGAGCAGTTCTTC
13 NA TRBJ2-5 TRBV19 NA CASSIQGKETQYF TGTGCCAGTAGTATCCAGGGGAAAGAGACCCAGTACTTC
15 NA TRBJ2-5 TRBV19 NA CASSIAGALQETQYF TGTGCCAGTAGTATAGCGGGAGCCCTCCAAGAGACCCAGTACTTC
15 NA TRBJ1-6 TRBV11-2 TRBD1 CASSRPGQGHSPLHF TGTGCCAGCAGCAGACCGGGACAGGGGCATTCACCCCTCCACTTT
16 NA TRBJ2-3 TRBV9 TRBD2 CASSFLAGPGADTQYF TGTGCCAGCAGCTTCTTAGCGGGACCAGGCGCAGATACGCAGTATTTT
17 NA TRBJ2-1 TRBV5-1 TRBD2 CASSFGTSGRADHEQFF TGCGCCAGCAGCTTTGGAACTAGCGGGAGGGCCGACCATGAGCAGTTCTTC
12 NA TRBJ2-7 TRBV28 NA CASSFQNYEQYF TGTGCCAGCAGCTTTCAGAACTACGAGCAGTACTTC
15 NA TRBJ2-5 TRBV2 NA CASSGRGAQQETQYF TGTGCCAGCAGTGGCCGGGGGGCGCAGCAAGAGACCCAGTACTTC
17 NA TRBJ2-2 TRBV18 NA CASSPDRASGATGELFF TGTGCCAGCTCACCGGATCGGGCTAGTGGGGCCACCGGGGAGCTGTTTTTT
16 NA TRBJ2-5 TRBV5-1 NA CASSLVPTDREETQYF TGCGCCAGCAGCTTGGTCCCGACTGATAGAGAAGAGACCCAGTACTTC
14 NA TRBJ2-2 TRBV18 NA CASSPLVNTGELFF TGTGCCAGCTCACCACTCGTAAACACCGGGGAGCTGTTTTTT
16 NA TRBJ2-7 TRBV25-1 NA CASSDSLGRGAYEQYF TGTGCCAGCAGTGATTCCTTGGGCAGGGGGGCCTACGAGCAGTACTTC